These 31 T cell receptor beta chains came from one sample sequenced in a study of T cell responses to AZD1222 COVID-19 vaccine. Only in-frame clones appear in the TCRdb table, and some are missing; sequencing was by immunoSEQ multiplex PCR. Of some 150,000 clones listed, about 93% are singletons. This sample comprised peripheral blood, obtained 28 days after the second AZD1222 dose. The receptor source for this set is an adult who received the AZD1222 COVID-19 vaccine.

As DNA, the CDR3 is TGTGCCAGCAGCTTGGCAGGGGTGAAGATGGAGACCCAGTACTTC. Translation: CASSLAGVKMETQYF. J is TRBJ2-5 and V is TRBV5-8; maybe TRBD1 (6 bases). CDR1 and CDR2 from the germline V gene are SGHTS and YDEGEE. Trimming cost V 0 bases and J 5 bases, with 14 bases left between them. The CDR3 extends over 15 amino acids. Supplemented by reference TRBV5-8 and TRBJ2-5, the full variable domain reads EAGVTQSPTHLIKTRGQQATLRCSPISGHTSVYWYQQALGLGLQFLLWYDEGEERNRGNFPPRFSGRQFPNYSSELNVNALELEDSALYLCASSLAGVKMETQYFGPGTRLLVL.

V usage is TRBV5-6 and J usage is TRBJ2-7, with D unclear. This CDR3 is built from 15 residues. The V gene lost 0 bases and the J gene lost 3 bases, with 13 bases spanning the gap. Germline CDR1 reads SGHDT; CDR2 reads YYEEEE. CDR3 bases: TGTGCCAGCAGCTTGGGCCCCGGTGGGCTCTACGAGCAGTACTTC. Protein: CASSLGPGGLYEQYF.

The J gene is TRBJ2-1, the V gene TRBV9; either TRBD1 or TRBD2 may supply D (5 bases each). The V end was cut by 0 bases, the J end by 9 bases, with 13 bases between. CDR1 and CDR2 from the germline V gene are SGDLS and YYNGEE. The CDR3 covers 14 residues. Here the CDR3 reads CASSVAWGTSEQFF. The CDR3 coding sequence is TGTGCCAGCAGCGTAGCTTGGGGGACGAGTGAGCAGTTCTTC.

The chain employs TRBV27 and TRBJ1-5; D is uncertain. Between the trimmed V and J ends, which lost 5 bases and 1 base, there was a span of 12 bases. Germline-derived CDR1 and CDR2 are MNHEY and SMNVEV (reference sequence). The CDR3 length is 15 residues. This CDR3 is CASSPSLGSNQPQHF. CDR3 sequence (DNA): TGTGCCAGCAGTCCCTCCCTGGGGAGCAATCAGCCCCAGCATTTT.

CDR3 amino acids: CASSPGLTSYEQYF. The CDR3 DNA reads as TGTGCCAGTAGTCCAGGACTAACCTCCTACGAGCAGTACTTC. This chain joins TRBV19 and TRBJ2-7; D perhaps matches TRBD2 (6 bases). Trimming cost V 5 bases and J 0 bases, with 11 bases left between them. The length of the CDR3 is 14 residues. The germline V gene encodes CDR1 LNHDA and CDR2 SQIVND (reference sequence).

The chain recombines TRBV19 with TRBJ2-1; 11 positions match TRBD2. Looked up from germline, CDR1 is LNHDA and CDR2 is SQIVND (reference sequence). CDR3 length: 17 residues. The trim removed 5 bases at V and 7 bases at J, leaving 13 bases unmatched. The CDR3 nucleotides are TGTGCCAGTAGTCTTTCTACCGGGACTAGCGGCTTGAATGAGCAGTTCTTC. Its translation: CASSLSTGTSGLNEQFF.

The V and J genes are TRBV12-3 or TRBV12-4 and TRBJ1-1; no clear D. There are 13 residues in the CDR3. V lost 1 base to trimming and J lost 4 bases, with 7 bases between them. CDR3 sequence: CASSLVSSTEAFF. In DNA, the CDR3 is TGTGCCAGCAGTTTAGTTAGTTCCACTGAAGCTTTCTTT.

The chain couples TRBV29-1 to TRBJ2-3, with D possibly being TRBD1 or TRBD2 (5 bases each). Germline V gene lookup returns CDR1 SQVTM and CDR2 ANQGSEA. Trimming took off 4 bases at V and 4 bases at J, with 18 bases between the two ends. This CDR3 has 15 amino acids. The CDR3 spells CSVGFLARGPDTQYF. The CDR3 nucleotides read TGCAGCGTTGGCTTCCTTGCGAGGGGTCCAGATACGCAGTATTTT.

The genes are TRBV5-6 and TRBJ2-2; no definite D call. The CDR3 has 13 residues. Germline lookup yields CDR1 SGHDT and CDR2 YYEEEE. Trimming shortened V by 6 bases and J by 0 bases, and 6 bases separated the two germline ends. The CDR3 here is CASIVANTGELFF. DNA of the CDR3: TGTGCCAGCATAGTCGCGAACACCGGGGAGCTGTTTTTT.

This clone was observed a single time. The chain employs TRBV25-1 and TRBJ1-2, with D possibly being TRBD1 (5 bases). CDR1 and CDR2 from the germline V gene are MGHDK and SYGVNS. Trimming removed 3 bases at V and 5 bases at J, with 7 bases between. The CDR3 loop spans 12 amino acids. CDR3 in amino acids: CASSDGGYGYTF. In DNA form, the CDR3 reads TGTGCCAGCAGTGACGGGGGGTATGGCTACACCTTC.

DNA of the CDR3: TGTGCCAGCAGCAGGGGACCGGGACAGGGGGCTTTGAGCAATCAGCCCCAGCATTTT. The encoded protein is CASSRGPGQGALSNQPQHF. The gene calls are TRBV7-9 and TRBJ1-5, with 12 bases fitting TRBD1. Germline V gives CDR1 SEHNR, CDR2 FQNEAQ (reference sequence). V was pared by 5 bases and J by 1 base, with 12 bases of the junction left unmatched. The CDR3 runs 19 residues.

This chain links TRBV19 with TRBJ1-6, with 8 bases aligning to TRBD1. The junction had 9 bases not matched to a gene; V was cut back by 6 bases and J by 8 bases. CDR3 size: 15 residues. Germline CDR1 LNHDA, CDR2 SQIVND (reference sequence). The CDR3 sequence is CASRADRGWDSPLHF. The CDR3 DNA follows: TGTGCCAGTAGGGCCGACAGGGGATGGGATTCACCCCTCCACTTT.

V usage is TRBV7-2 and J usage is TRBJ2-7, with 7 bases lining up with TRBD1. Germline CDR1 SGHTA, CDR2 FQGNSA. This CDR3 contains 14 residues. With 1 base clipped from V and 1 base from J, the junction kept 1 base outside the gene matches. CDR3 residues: CASSLDRGSYEQYF. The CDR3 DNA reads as TGTGCCAGCAGCTTAGACAGGGGATCCTACGAGCAGTACTTC.

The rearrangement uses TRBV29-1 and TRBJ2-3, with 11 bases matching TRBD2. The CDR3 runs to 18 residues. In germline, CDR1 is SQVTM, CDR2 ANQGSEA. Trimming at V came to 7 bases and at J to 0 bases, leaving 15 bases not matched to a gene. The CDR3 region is CSAAIAGGILTSTDTQYF. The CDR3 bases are TGCAGCGCGGCCATAGCGGGAGGGATCTTAACTAGCACAGATACGCAGTATTTT.

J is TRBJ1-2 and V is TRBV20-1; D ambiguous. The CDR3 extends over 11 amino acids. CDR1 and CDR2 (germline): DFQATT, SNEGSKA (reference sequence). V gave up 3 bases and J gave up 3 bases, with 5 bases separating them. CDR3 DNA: TGCAGTGCTAGCGCCGACTATGGCTACACCTTC. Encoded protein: CSASADYGYTF.

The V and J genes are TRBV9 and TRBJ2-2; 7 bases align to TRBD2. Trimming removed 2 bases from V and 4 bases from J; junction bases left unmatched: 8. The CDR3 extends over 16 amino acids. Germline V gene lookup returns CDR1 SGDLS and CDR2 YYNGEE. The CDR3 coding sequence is TGTGCCAGCAGCGTTGTGGCGGGAGTGGTCACCGGGGAGCTGTTTTTT. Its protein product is CASSVVAGVVTGELFF.

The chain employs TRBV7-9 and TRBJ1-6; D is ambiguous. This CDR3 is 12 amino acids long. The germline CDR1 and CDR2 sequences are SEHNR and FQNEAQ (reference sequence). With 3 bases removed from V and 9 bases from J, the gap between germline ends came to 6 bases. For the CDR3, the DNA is TGTGCCAGCAGCTTGGACGGTTCACCCCTCCACTTT. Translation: CASSLDGSPLHF.

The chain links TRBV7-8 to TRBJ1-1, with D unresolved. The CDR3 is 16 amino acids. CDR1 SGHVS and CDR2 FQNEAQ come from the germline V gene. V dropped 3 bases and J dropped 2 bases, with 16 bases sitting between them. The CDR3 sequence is CASSLSRGGENTEAFF. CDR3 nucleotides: TGTGCCAGCAGCTTGAGTAGAGGTGGCGAAAACACTGAAGCTTTCTTT.

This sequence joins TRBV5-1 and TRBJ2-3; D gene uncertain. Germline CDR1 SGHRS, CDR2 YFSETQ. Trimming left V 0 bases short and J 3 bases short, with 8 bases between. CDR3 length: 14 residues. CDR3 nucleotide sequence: TGCGCCAGCAGCTTGGGGACGGAAACAGATACGCAGTATTTT. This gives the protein CASSLGTETDTQYF. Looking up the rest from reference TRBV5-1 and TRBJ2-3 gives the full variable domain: KAGVTQTPRYLIKTRGQQVTLSCSPISGHRSVSWYQQTPGQGLQFLFEYFSETQRNKGNFPGRFSGRQFSNSRSEMNVSTLELGDSALYLCASSLGTETDTQYFGPGTRLTVL.

CDR3 protein: CASSYLGTGDQPQHF. CDR3 sequence (DNA): TGTGCCAGCAGTTACCTAGGGACAGGGGATCAGCCCCAGCATTTT. This rearrangement joins TRBV6-5 to TRBJ1-5; 10 bases match TRBD1. Germline-derived CDR1 and CDR2 are MNHEY and SVGAGI. The CDR3 runs 15 residues. The V gene end was trimmed by 2 bases and the J gene end by 5 bases; junction bases not matched to a gene: 3.

This CDR3 reads CASSHSRTGIRNEQFF. The CDR3, as DNA: TGTGCCAGCAGCCATTCCCGGACAGGGATTAGAAATGAGCAGTTCTTC. The chain has TRBV5-6 and TRBJ2-1; TRBD1 matches at 8 bases. V was clipped by 4 bases and J by 7 bases; unmatched bases: 13. The CDR3 has 16 residues. CDR1 SGHDT and CDR2 YYEEEE come from the germline V gene.

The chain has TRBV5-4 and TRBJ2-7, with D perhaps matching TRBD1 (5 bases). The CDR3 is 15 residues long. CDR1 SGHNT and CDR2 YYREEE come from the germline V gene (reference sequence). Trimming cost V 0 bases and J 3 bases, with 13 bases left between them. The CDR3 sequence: CASSLELGVSYEQYF. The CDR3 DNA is TGTGCCAGCAGCTTGGAGCTAGGGGTAAGCTACGAGCAGTACTTC.

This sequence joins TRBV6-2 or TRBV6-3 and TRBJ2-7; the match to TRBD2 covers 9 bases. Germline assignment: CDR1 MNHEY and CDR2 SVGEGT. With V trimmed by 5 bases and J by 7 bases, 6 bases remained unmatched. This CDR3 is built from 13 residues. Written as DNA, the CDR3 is TGTGCCAGCAGTCGCGGGCTAGCGGGAGAGCAGTACTTC. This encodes CASSRGLAGEQYF.

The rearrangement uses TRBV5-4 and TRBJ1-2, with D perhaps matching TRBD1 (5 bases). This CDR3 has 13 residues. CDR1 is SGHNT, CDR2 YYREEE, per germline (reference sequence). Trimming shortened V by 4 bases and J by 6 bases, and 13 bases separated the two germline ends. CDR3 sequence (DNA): TGTGCCAGCAGCCCGGGGCGGGGAAATGGCTACACCTTC. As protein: CASSPGRGNGYTF.

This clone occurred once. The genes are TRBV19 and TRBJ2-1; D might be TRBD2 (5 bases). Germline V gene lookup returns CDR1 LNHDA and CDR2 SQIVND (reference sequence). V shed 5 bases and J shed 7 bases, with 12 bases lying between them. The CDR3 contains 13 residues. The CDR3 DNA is TGTGCCAGTAGTCCCCTCCCGGGAAATGAGCAGTTCTTC. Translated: CASSPLPGNEQFF.

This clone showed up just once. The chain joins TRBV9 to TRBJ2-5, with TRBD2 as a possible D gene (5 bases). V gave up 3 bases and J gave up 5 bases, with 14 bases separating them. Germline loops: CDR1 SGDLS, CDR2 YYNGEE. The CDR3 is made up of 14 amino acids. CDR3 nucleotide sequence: TGTGCCAGCAGCGGGGGAGTCAGAGGGGAGACCCAGTACTTC. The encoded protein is CASSGGVRGETQYF.

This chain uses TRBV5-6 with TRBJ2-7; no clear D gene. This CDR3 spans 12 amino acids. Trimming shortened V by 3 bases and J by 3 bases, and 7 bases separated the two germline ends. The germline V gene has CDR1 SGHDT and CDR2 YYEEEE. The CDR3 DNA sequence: TGTGCCAGCAGCTCTCAAGACTACGAGCAGTACTTC. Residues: CASSSQDYEQYF.

CDR3 sequence (DNA): TGTGCCAGCACCCCACCTAGCGGCCAGGCGAATGAGCAGTTCTTC. Translated: CASTPPSGQANEQFF. The V gene is TRBV5-4, the J gene TRBJ2-1; 7 nucleotides line up with TRBD2. CDR3 size: 15 residues. V shed 6 bases and J 7 bases; nucleotides not matched to a gene: 13. Germline CDR1 SGHNT, CDR2 YYREEE (reference sequence).

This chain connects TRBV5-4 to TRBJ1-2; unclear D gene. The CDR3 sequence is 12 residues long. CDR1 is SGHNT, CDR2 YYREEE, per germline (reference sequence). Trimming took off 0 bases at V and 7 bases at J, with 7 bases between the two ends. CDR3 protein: CASSLDDLGYTF. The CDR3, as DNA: TGTGCCAGCAGCTTGGACGACCTTGGCTACACCTTC.

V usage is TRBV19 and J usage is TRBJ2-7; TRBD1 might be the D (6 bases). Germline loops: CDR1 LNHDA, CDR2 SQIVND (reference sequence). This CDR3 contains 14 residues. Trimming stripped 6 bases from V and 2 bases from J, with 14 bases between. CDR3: CASSQQGFPYEQYF. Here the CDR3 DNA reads TGTGCCAGTAGCCAGCAGGGGTTCCCCTACGAGCAGTACTTC.

CDR3 nucleotide sequence: TGTGCCAGTAGTACGGGACTAGCGGGAGAGCAGTTCTTC. Translation gives CASSTGLAGEQFF. The chain joins TRBV19 to TRBJ2-1; TRBD2 matches at 13 bases. Germline CDR1 and CDR2: LNHDA and SQIVND (reference sequence). The CDR3 is made up of 13 amino acids. With V trimmed by 4 bases and J by 10 bases, 1 base remained unmatched.